These 4 T cell receptor beta chains originate from one sample sequenced in a study of shared clonotypes between healthy human individuals. Libraries were prepared by immunoSEQ multiplex PCR; TCRdb keeps only in-frame clonotypes and omits some of them. The profile shows under 200,000 clones, 90% to 95% of them singletons. The sample was naive CD4+ T cells sorted from blood. The subset was: CD45RA+ positively selected. All receptors derive from a woman between 25 and 40 years old in good health.

The chain couples TRBV10-3 to TRBJ1-2; 7 positions match TRBD1. CDR3 size: 14 residues. From germline, CDR1 is ENHRY and CDR2 SYGVKD. The V gene end was trimmed by 5 bases and the J gene end by 4 bases; junction bases not matched to a gene: 7. CDR3: CAISQLGQTYGYTF. CDR3 DNA: TGTGCCATCAGTCAATTGGGACAGACCTATGGCTACACCTTC.

This rearrangement joins TRBV7-8 to TRBJ2-1; D ambiguous. The CDR3 is 14 residues long. V lost 3 bases and J lost 10, with 16 bases in between. Looked up from germline, CDR1 is SGHVS and CDR2 is FQNEAQ. The CDR3 coding sequence is TGTGCCAGCAGCTTTGTTAGGAGCTTGGGCGAGCAGTTCTTC. Its translation: CASSFVRSLGEQFF.

The rearrangement uses TRBV6-5 and TRBJ1-3, with TRBD1 matching over 7 bases. After removal of 6 bases from V and 4 bases from J, the junction contained 9 bases not matched to a gene. CDR3 size: 15 residues. CDR1 MNHEY and CDR2 SVGAGI come from the germline V gene. This CDR3 reads CASRYSTGDGNTIYF. Written as DNA, the CDR3 is TGTGCCAGCAGGTATTCAACAGGGGACGGAAACACCATATATTTT.

The J gene is TRBJ2-7, the V gene TRBV18, with 7 bases fitting TRBD1. The trim removed 3 bases at V and 5 bases at J, leaving 4 bases unmatched. Germline V gene sequence: CDR1 KGHSH, CDR2 LQKENI. The CDR3 is 13 residues long. The CDR3 loop reads CASSPGQKDEQYF. CDR3 DNA sequence: TGTGCCAGCTCACCGGGACAGAAGGACGAGCAGTACTTC.